The 32 T cell receptor beta chains reported below all come from one sample, sequenced in a study of beta chain features in type 1 diabetes. All of the isolated RNA was reverse transcribed, so expressed TCRB transcripts were sequenced. Data came from immunoSEQ multiplex PCR; TCRdb stores just in-frame clones and leaves some out. The table records around 350,000 clones, around 13% of them present only once. The sequenced sample consisted of naive CD4+ T cells from blood. The receptor set was obtained from a man aged 18 to 30 in good health.

This clone was seen only a few times. The rearrangement links TRBV7-2 to TRBJ2-5, with D possibly matching TRBD1 (6 bases). CDR1 is SGHTA and CDR2 is FQGNSA in the germline V gene. Trimming left V 1 base short and J 1 base short, with 16 bases between. The CDR3 covers 17 residues. The CDR3 here is CASSLGAVRGSQETQYF. The CDR3 region has the DNA TGTGCCAGCAGCTTAGGTGCCGTCAGGGGCTCCCAAGAGACCCAGTACTTC.

The chain has TRBV29-1 and TRBJ2-3, with 10 bases that match TRBD2. The J segment lost 1 base and the V segment lost 3 bases, leaving 13 bases of the junction unmatched. The CDR3 loop spans 18 amino acids. Germline loops: CDR1 SQVTM, CDR2 ANQGSEA. In nucleotides, the CDR3 is TGCAGCGTTGAGAGAGCGGGAGGGCATCGGGGTCGCACAGATACGCAGTATTTT. Translation gives CSVERAGGHRGRTDTQYF.

This clone showed up just a few times. The chain is built from TRBV18 and TRBJ2-7; possibly TRBD1 for D (6 bases). CDR1 and CDR2 (germline): KGHSH, LQKENI. V was shortened by 6 bases and J by 3 bases, with 12 bases between the two germline ends. The CDR3 runs 13 residues. The CDR3 DNA reads as TGTGCCAGCTCCCCTACAGGGATCTACGAGCAGTACTTC. It specifies CASSPTGIYEQYF.

This clone was observed at least ten times. The CDR3 loop is CASSQDYRRDRTYGELFF. In DNA, the CDR3 is TGCGCCAGCAGCCAAGATTATCGCCGGGACAGGACGTACGGGGAGCTGTTTTTT. The V gene is TRBV4-3, the J gene TRBJ2-2; 8 bases map to TRBD1. Germline V CDR1 and CDR2: LGHNA, YSLEER. The CDR3 length is 18 residues. The V and J ends lost 0 bases and 7 bases, in that order; junction bases with no gene match: 13.

The chain employs TRBV6-5 and TRBJ2-3; 7 nucleotides match TRBD2. The CDR3 sequence is 14 residues long. V was clipped by 7 bases and J by 6 bases; unmatched bases: 10. CDR1 and CDR2 from the germline V gene are MNHEY and SVGAGI. The CDR3 loop reads CASTSGDLGDTQYF. For the CDR3, the DNA is TGTGCCAGCACCAGCGGGGACCTCGGGGATACGCAGTATTTT.

This chain connects TRBV6-5 to TRBJ1-4, with D unclear. The CDR3 has 13 amino acids. V lost 5 bases and J lost 4, with 8 bases in between. From germline, CDR1 is MNHEY and CDR2 SVGAGI. This chain's CDR3 is CASSGGYNEKLFF. CDR3 DNA sequence: TGTGCCAGCAGTGGAGGATATAATGAAAAACTGTTTTTT.

V gene TRBV7-9 combines with J gene TRBJ2-1, with a possible D match to TRBD1 (7 bases). Germline-derived CDR1 and CDR2 are SEHNR and FQNEAQ (reference sequence). This CDR3 has 14 residues. Trimming cost V 7 bases and J 7 bases, with 17 bases left between them. CDR3 loop: CASTEGGGSNEQFF. DNA for the CDR3: TGTGCCAGCACCGAAGGAGGGGGCTCAAATGAGCAGTTCTTC. The whole variable domain, remainder taken from reference TRBV7-9 and TRBJ2-1, is DTGVSQNPRHKITKRGQNVTFRCDPISEHNRLYWYRQTLGQGPEFLTYFQNEAQLEKSRLLSDRFSAERPKGSFSTLEIQRTEQGDSAMYLCASTEGGGSNEQFFGPGTRLTVL.

The chain combines TRBV30 with TRBJ1-2; D is ambiguous. Germline CDR1 reads GTSNPN; CDR2 reads SVGIG (reference sequence). V lost 2 bases, J lost 5 bases, and 15 bases lay in between. This CDR3 is built from 14 residues. CDR3 sequence: CAWSFTRRLYGYTF. In DNA form, the CDR3 reads TGTGCCTGGAGTTTTACCCGCAGACTATATGGCTACACCTTC.

This clone appeared a few times. This sequence joins TRBV5-6 and TRBJ1-1, with D perhaps matching TRBD1 (6 bases). Between the trimmed V and J ends, which lost 3 bases and 1 base, there was a span of 19 bases. The CDR3 contains 17 residues. Germline V gene data show CDR1 as SGHDT and CDR2 as YYEEEE. In DNA form, the CDR3 reads TGTGCCAGCAGCTCATACTCAAATCCGACAGGGAACACTGAAGCTTTCTTT. Translating gives CASSSYSNPTGNTEAFF.

This clone was counted only a few times. The genes are TRBV30 and TRBJ2-1; TRBD2 agrees at 9 bases. The V segment lost 0 bases and the J segment 7 bases; nucleotides outside the gene matches: 7. The CDR3 is made up of 15 amino acids. CDR1 is GTSNPN, CDR2 SVGIG, per germline (reference sequence). The DNA of the CDR3 is TGTGCCTGGAGTGTATGGGCGGGGGGGCGAAATGAGCAGTTCTTC. Its protein product is CAWSVWAGGRNEQFF.

This clone showed up just a few times. The chain couples TRBV30 to TRBJ1-5; weak D call: TRBD1 (5 bases). Germline V gene lookup returns CDR1 GTSNPN and CDR2 SVGIG (reference sequence). Trimming stripped 4 bases from V and 4 bases from J, with 14 bases between. The CDR3 runs 14 residues. The CDR3 sequence: CAWTEGRSNQPQHF. Written as DNA, the CDR3 is TGTGCCTGGACCGAGGGGAGGAGTAATCAGCCCCAGCATTTT.

Points on this clone: The same CDR3 also results from other DNA sequences found in this sample. The chain joins TRBV7-2 to TRBJ2-1, with D uncertain. In germline, CDR1 is SGHTA, CDR2 FQGNSA. The CDR3 covers 13 residues. V lost 2 bases and J lost 5, with 7 bases in between. In DNA form, the CDR3 reads TGTGCCAGCAGCTTACCTAGTAACAATGAGCAGTTCTTC. This gives the protein CASSLPSNNEQFF.

The chain combines TRBV18 with TRBJ2-3, with TRBD2 matching over 11 bases. With 4 bases clipped from V and 2 bases from J, the junction kept 5 bases outside the gene matches. The length of the CDR3 is 16 residues. The V gene's germline CDR1 is KGHSH and CDR2 LQKENI. The chain's CDR3 is CASSLRLAGPTDTQYF. CDR3 bases: TGTGCCAGCTCACTCCGACTAGCGGGACCCACAGATACGCAGTATTTT.

The genes are TRBV9 and TRBJ2-2; D is unresolved. The germline gives CDR1 SGDLS, CDR2 YYNGEE. The V and J ends lost 4 bases and 0 bases respectively, with 13 bases between them. The length of the CDR3 is 16 residues. In DNA form, the CDR3 reads TGTGCCAGCAGCACCCGTCTAGGATCGAACACCGGGGAGCTGTTTTTT. Translated, it gives CASSTRLGSNTGELFF.

The chain links TRBV30 to TRBJ2-7; 10 bases align to TRBD2. Germline V lookup: CDR1 GTSNPN, CDR2 SVGIG (reference sequence). The CDR3 consists of 17 residues. The V segment lost 4 bases and the J segment 3 bases; nucleotides outside the gene matches: 15. The DNA of the CDR3 is TGTGCCTGGAATCCCCTTCGGCTAGCGGGAGAGGACTACGAGCAGTACTTC. Translating gives CAWNPLRLAGEDYEQYF.

V gene TRBV28 combines with J gene TRBJ1-2, with a tentative D call TRBD1 (5 bases). The CDR3 spans 14 residues. The V gene lost 5 bases and the J gene lost 1 base, with 11 bases spanning the gap. CDR1 MDHEN and CDR2 SYDVKM come from the germline V gene. CDR3 nucleotide sequence: TGTGCCAGCAGTCCCCCGGGGGGTAACTATGGCTACACCTTC. It translates to CASSPPGGNYGYTF.

The rearrangement uses TRBV29-1 and TRBJ2-5; TRBD1 matches 8 bases. Germline lookup yields CDR1 SQVTM and CDR2 ANQGSEA. This CDR3 comprises 13 residues. Trimming removed 4 bases from V and 6 bases from J; junction bases left unmatched: 7. The CDR3, as DNA: TGCAGCGTTGTCGACAGGGGCTTAAAGACCCAGTACTTC. This translates into CSVVDRGLKTQYF.

V is TRBV4-1 and J is TRBJ2-6, with 7 bases aligning to TRBD1. The CDR3 consists of 19 residues. With 1 base clipped from V and 0 bases from J, the junction kept 9 bases outside the gene matches. Germline V gene data show CDR1 as MGHRA and CDR2 as YSYEKL. The CDR3 protein is CASSQVFKGAGSGANVLTF. The CDR3, as DNA: TGCGCCAGCAGCCAAGTGTTTAAGGGGGCCGGCTCTGGGGCCAACGTCCTGACTTTC.

The genes are TRBV5-1 and TRBJ1-2; maybe TRBD1 (6 bases). The CDR3 loop spans 13 amino acids. Trimming shortened V by 0 bases and J by 9 bases, and 12 bases separated the two germline ends. Germline V gene lookup returns CDR1 SGHRS and CDR2 YFSETQ. CDR3 loop: CASSLGRTASYTF. The CDR3 DNA is TGCGCCAGCAGCTTGGGTAGGACAGCCAGCTACACCTTC.

The chain recombines TRBV30 with TRBJ2-7; D might be TRBD2 (7 bases). Germline lookup yields CDR1 GTSNPN and CDR2 SVGIG (reference sequence). The CDR3 is 11 amino acids. The V and J ends lost 3 bases and 11 bases respectively, with 14 bases between them. CDR3: CAWSLGGVEYF. The CDR3 DNA reads TGTGCCTGGAGCCTAGGGGGGGTTGAGTACTTC.

This clone has more than one count but fewer than ten. The gene calls are TRBV18 and TRBJ2-1, with 12 bases matching TRBD2. CDR1 and CDR2 (germline): KGHSH, LQKENI. V shed 8 bases, J shed 7 bases, and the junction held 6 bases outside the gene matches. The CDR3 runs 14 residues. The CDR3 DNA reads TGTGCCAGCAGGACTAGCGGGAATATAAATGAGCAGTTCTTC. The encoded protein is CASRTSGNINEQFF. The variable domain in full, with the rest retrieved from reference TRBV18 and TRBJ2-1, is NAGVMQNPRHLVRRRGQEARLRCSPMKGHSHVYWYRQLPEEGLKFMVYLQKENIIDESGMPKERFSAEFPKEGPSILRIQQVVRGDSAAYFCASRTSGNINEQFFGPGTRLTVL.

This chain connects TRBV7-2 to TRBJ2-5; 8 nucleotides match TRBD1. After removal of 1 base from V and 1 base from J, the junction contained 5 bases not matched to a gene. Germline assignment: CDR1 SGHTA and CDR2 FQGNSA. This CDR3 has 16 residues. CDR3 in DNA: TGTGCCAGCAGCTTAGGGGGGACAGGATCCCAAGAGACCCAGTACTTC. Protein sequence: CASSLGGTGSQETQYF.

This clone was seen a few times. J is TRBJ2-3 and V is TRBV28; D might be TRBD2 (6 bases). Trimming removed 8 bases at V and 3 bases at J, with 12 bases between. The CDR3 runs 13 residues. CDR1 is MDHEN and CDR2 is SYDVKM in the germline V gene. The CDR3 bases are TGTGCCAGCTACGCCGGGGGAACAGATACGCAGTATTTT. Translating gives CASYAGGTDTQYF.

The chain joins TRBV7-2 to TRBJ2-7, with TRBD2 identical over 8 bases. CDR3 length: 16 amino acids. V shed 5 bases and J 2 bases; nucleotides not matched to a gene: 11. Looked up from germline, CDR1 is SGHTA and CDR2 is FQGNSA. The CDR3 reads CASSPPGGAQAYEQYF. In DNA, the CDR3 is TGTGCCAGCAGCCCGCCGGGAGGGGCGCAGGCCTACGAGCAGTACTTC.

The genes are TRBV28 and TRBJ2-1, with TRBD2 matching 7 bases. V lost 6 bases to trimming and J lost 8 bases; unmatched junction nucleotides: 16. This CDR3 comprises 16 residues. The V gene's germline CDR1 is MDHEN and CDR2 SYDVKM. DNA of the CDR3: TGTGCCAGCAGCCCACGAACGGGTCGGGGGGTTGATGAGCAGTTCTTC. It encodes CASSPRTGRGVDEQFF.

The chain links TRBV29-1 to TRBJ1-1; D is perhaps TRBD1 (6 bases). CDR1 and CDR2 from the germline V gene are SQVTM and ANQGSEA. Trimming pared 5 bases from V and 1 base from J, leaving 17 bases between. The CDR3 runs 15 residues. The CDR3 is CSVYILGGENTEAFF. The CDR3, as DNA: TGCAGCGTTTACATCCTAGGGGGGGAGAACACTGAAGCTTTCTTT.

This clone was counted a few times. The chain joins TRBV30 to TRBJ2-7; 8 bases line up with TRBD2. Germline CDR1 is GTSNPN and CDR2 is SVGIG (reference sequence). The junction had 10 bases not matched to a gene; V was cut back by 4 bases and J by 2 bases. The CDR3 length is 15 residues. This CDR3 reads CAWTRVIAGTYEQYF. DNA for the CDR3: TGTGCCTGGACGAGGGTAATAGCGGGGACCTACGAGCAGTACTTC.

The V call is TRBV7-3, the J call TRBJ1-1, with D perhaps TRBD1 (5 bases). Trimming pared 5 bases from V and 0 bases from J, leaving 16 bases between. CDR1 is SGHTA, CDR2 FQGTGA, per germline. The CDR3 runs 16 residues. CDR3 sequence reads: CASSPQGGQMNTEAFF. The CDR3 nucleotides are TGTGCCAGCAGCCCCCAGGGAGGGCAGATGAACACTGAAGCTTTCTTT.

The chain has TRBV6-5 and TRBJ2-7; TRBD1 matches 10 bases. The CDR3 has 15 amino acids. Losses at the gene ends were 5 bases for V and 3 bases for J; bases not matched to a gene: 7. Looked up from germline, CDR1 is MNHEY and CDR2 is SVGAGI. The CDR3 sequence is CASSRGDRGDYEQYF. CDR3 sequence (DNA): TGTGCCAGCAGTCGAGGGGACAGGGGCGACTACGAGCAGTACTTC.

The chain combines TRBV28 with TRBJ2-7; a possible D gene is TRBD1 (7 bases). V lost 7 bases and J 6 bases, leaving 19 bases between the germline ends. There are 14 residues in the CDR3. Per germline, CDR1 MDHEN and CDR2 SYDVKM. The CDR3 loop is CASTIPGTAGEQYF. CDR3 DNA: TGTGCCAGCACCATTCCTGGGACAGCGGGCGAGCAGTACTTC.

The table lists this clone with a few counts. The rearrangement uses TRBV7-3 and TRBJ2-5; TRBD1 might be the D (6 bases). Trimming stripped 2 bases from V and 4 bases from J, with 17 bases between. The germline CDR1 and CDR2 sequences are SGHTA and FQGTGA. The CDR3 has 16 residues. The CDR3 nucleotides read TGTGCCAGCAGCTTAGGTTTCCCAGGGGCAGGAGAGACCCAGTACTTC. As protein: CASSLGFPGAGETQYF. The full variable domain, rest sourced from reference TRBV7-3 and TRBJ2-5, is GAGVSQTPSNKVTEKGKYVELRCDPISGHTALYWYRQSLGQGPEFLIYFQGTGAADDSGLPNDRFFAVRPEGSVSTLKIQRTERGDSAVYLCASSLGFPGAGETQYFGPGTRLLVL.

J is TRBJ2-3 and V is TRBV30; 11 bases agree with TRBD1. V was clipped by 3 bases and J by 2 bases; unmatched bases: 4. This CDR3 is built from 15 residues. Germline assignment: CDR1 GTSNPN and CDR2 SVGIG (reference sequence). As DNA, the CDR3 is TGTGCCTGGAGGGACAGGGGGCTTTACACAGATACGCAGTATTTT. Encoded protein: CAWRDRGLYTDTQYF.